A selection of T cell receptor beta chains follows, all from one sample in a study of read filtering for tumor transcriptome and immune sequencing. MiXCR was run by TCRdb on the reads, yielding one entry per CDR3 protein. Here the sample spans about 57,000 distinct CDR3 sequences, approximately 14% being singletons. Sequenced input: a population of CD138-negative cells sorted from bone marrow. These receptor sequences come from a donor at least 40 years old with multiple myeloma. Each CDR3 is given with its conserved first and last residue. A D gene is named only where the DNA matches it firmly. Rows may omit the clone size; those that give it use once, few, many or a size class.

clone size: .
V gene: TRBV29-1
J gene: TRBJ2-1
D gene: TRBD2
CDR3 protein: CSVLAQRTSGRAVSYNEQFF
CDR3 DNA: TGCAGCGTTCTCGCCCAACGGACTAGCGGGAGGGCCGTTTCCTACAATGAGCAGTTCTTC

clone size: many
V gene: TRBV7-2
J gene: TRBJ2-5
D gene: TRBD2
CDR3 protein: CASSLELREGKETQYF
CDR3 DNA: TGTGCCAGCAGCTTAGAGCTGCGGGAGGGAAAAGAGACCCAGTACTTC

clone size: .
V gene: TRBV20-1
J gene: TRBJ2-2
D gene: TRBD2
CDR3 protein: CSDRDATSGRAGELFF
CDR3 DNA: TGCAGTGATAGAGACGCGACTAGCGGGAGGGCCGGGGAGCTGTTTTTT

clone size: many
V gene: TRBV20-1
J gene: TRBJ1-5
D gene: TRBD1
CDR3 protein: CSAPRDRGLNQPQHF
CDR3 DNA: TGCAGTGCTCCCCGGGACAGGGGGTTAAATCAGCCCCAGCATTTT

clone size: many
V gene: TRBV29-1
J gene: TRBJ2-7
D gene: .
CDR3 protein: CSVERTFSGGEQYF
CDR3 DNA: TGCAGCGTTGAAAGAACGTTCTCCGGGGGCGAGCAGTACTTC

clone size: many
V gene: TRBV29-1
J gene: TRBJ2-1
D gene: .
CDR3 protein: CSAEEGTYNEQFF
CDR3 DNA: TGCAGCGCCGAAGAGGGGACCTACAATGAGCAGTTCTTC

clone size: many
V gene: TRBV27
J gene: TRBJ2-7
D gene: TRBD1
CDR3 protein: CASGYFSGTDIYEQYF
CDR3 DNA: TGTGCCAGCGGTTACTTCTCCGGGACAGACATATACGAGCAGTACTTC

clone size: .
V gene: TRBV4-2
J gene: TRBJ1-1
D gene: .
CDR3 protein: CASSQEHTEAFF
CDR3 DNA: TGTGCCAGCAGCCAAGAGCACACTGAAGCTTTCTTT

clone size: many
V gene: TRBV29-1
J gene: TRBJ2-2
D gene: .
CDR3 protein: CSVEWVNGELFF
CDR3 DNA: TGCAGCGTTGAGTGGGTAAACGGGGAGCTGTTTTTT

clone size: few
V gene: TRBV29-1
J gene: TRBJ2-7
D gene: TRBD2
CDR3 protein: CSVGGAGESPTYEQYF
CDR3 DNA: TGCAGCGTCGGAGGAGCGGGAGAGTCCCCGACCTACGAGCAGTACTTC

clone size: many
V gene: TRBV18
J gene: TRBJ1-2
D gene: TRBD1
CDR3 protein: CASSPPSRGGPNYGYTF
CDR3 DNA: TGTGCCAGCTCACCCCCTTCGAGAGGGGGCCCTAACTATGGCTACACCTTC

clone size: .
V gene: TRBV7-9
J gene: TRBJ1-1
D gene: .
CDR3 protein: CASSSTQDTEAFF
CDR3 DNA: TGTGCCAGCAGCTCAACCCAGGACACTGAAGCTTTCTTT

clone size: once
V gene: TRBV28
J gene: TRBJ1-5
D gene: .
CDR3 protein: CASSFSRGGQLQHF
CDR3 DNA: TGTGCCAGCAGTTTTTCTAGGGGAGGTCAGCTCCAGCATTTT

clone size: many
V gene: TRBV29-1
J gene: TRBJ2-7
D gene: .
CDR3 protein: CSVGTLGSYEQYF
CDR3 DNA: TGCAGCGTTGGGACACTAGGCTCCTACGAGCAGTACTTC

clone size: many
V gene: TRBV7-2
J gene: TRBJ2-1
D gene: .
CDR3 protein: CASSRVGEQFF
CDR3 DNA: TGTGCCAGCAGCCGAGTCGGTGAGCAGTTCTTC

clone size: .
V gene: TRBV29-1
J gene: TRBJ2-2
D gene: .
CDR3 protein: CSVERAPGELSF
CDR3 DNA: TGCAGCGTTGAAAGGGCCCCCGGGGAGCTGTCTTTT

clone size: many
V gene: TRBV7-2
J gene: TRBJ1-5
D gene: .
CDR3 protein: CASSRTGILQSQHF
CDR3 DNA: TGTGCCAGCAGCAGAACAGGGATCCTCCAGTCCCAGCATTTT

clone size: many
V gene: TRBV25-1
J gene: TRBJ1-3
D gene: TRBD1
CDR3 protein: CASSDRDRISGNTIYF
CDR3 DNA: TGTGCCAGCAGTGACCGGGACAGGATCTCTGGAAACACCATATATTTT

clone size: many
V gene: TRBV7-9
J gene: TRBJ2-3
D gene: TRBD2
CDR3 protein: CASSSFPSGTDTQYF
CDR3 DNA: TGTGCCAGCAGCTCCTTCCCTAGCGGGACGGATACGCAGTATTTT

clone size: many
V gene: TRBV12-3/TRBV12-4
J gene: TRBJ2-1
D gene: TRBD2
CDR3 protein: CASSPWEGLYNEQFF
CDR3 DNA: TGTGCCAGCAGCCCCTGGGAGGGCCTTTACAATGAGCAGTTCTTC

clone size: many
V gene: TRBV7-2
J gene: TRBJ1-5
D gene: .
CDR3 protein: CASSLGGTHQPQHF
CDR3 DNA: TGTGCCAGCAGCTTAGGAGGGACCCATCAGCCCCAGCATTTT

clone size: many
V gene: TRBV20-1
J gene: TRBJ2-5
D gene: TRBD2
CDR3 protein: CSASGLAGHGTQYF
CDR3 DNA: TGCAGTGCTAGTGGGCTAGCGGGCCACGGGACCCAGTACTTC

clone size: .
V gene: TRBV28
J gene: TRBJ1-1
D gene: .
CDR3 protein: CASRVGGLREAFF
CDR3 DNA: TGTGCCAGTAGAGTCGGAGGTTTACGTGAAGCTTTCTTT

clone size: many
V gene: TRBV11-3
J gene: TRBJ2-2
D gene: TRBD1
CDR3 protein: CASSLGQGSYTGELFF
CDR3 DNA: TGTGCCAGCAGCTTAGGACAGGGAAGTTACACCGGGGAGCTGTTTTTT

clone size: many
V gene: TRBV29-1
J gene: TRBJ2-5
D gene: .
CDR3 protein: CSGIHRALGETQYF
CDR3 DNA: TGCAGCGGGATTCACAGGGCCCTAGGAGAGACCCAGTACTTC

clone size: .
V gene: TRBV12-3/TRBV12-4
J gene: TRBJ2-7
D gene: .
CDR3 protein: CASSPPGSFILYEQYF
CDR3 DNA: TGTGCCAGCAGTCCCCCGGGGTCCTTCATCCTCTACGAGCAGTACTTC

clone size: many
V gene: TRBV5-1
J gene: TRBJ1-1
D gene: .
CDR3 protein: CASSLGQTNTEAFF
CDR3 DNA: TGCGCCAGCAGCTTGGGACAGACGAACACTGAAGCTTTCTTT

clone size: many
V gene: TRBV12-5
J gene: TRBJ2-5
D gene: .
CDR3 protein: CASVLERGAQYF
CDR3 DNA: TGTGCTAGTGTCTTGGAGCGTGGGGCCCAGTACTTC

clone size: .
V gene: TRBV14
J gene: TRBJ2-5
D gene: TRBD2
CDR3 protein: CASSQGGLAGMVQYF
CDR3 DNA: TGTGCCAGCAGCCAAGGAGGACTAGCGGGAATGGTTCAGTACTTC

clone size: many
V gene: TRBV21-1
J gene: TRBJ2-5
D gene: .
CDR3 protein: CASSNLYLLRYSGPPIHRETQYF
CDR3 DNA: TGTGCCAGCAGCAACTTATACCTGCTGAGGTACTCGGGACCGCCTATACATAGGGAGACCCAGTACTTC

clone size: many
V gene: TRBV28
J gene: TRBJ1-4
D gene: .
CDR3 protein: CASTRGRDEKLFF
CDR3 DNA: TGTGCCAGCACTCGGGGGCGGGATGAAAAACTGTTTTTT

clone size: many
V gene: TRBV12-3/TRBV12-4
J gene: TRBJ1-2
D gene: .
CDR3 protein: CASSLSGPIYGYTF
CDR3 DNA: TGTGCCAGCAGTTTGTCGGGGCCTATCTATGGCTACACCTTC

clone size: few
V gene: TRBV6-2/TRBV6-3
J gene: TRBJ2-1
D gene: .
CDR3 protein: CASSRGQRTYNEQFF
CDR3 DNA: TGTGCCAGCAGTCGGGGACAACGCACCTACAATGAGCAGTTCTTC

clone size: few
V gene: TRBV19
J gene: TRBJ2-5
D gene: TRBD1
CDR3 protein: CASSKGTGKSETQYF
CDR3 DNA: TGTGCCAGTAGTAAAGGGACAGGGAAGTCGGAGACCCAGTACTTC

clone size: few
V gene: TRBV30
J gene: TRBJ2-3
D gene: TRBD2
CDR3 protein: CAWALAGDTQYF
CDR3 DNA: TGTGCCTGGGCGCTAGCGGGGGATACGCAGTATTTT

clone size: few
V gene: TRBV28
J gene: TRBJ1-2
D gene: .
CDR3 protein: CASSLGEDYGYTF
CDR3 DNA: TGTGCCAGCAGTTTAGGAGAAGACTATGGCTACACCTTC

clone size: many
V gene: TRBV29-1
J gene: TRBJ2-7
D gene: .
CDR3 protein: CSARTDSYEQYF
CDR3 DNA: TGCAGCGCAAGGACAGACTCCTACGAGCAGTACTTC

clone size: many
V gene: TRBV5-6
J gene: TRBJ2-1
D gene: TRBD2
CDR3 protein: CASSYAAGLAGLNEQFF
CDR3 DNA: TGTGCCAGCAGCTACGCGGCCGGACTAGCGGGGCTTAATGAGCAGTTCTTC

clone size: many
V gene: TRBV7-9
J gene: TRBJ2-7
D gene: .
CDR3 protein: CASSLGSTGYEQYF
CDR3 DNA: TGTGCCAGCAGCCTAGGTTCTACGGGGTACGAGCAGTACTTC

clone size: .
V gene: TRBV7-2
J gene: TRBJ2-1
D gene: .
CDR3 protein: CASSSWSGHNEQFF
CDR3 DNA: TGTGCCAGCAGCTCGTGGAGCGGTCACAATGAGCAGTTCTTC

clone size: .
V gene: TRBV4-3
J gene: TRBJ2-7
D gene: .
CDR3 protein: CASSQGSLAQGLYEQYF
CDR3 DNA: TGCGCCAGCAGCCAAGGTAGCTTGGCCCAGGGACTCTACGAGCAGTACTTC

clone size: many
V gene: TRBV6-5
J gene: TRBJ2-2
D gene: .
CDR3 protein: CASRTGKRSWGPGELFF
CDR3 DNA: TGTGCCAGCAGGACGGGGAAGCGGTCCTGGGGACCCGGGGAGCTGTTTTTT

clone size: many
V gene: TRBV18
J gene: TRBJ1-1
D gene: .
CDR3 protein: CASSPGPRGTEAFF
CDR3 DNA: TGTGCCAGCTCACCGGGACCTCGAGGCACTGAAGCTTTCTTT

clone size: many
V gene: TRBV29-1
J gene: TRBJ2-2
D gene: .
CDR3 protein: CSVVTGENTEELFF
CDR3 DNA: TGCAGCGTTGTCACAGGAGAGAACACCGAGGAGCTGTTTTTT

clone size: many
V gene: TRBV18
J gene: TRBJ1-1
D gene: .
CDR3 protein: CASSRGDTEAFF
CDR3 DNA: TGTGCCAGCTCACGAGGGGACACTGAAGCTTTCTTT